The present entry profiles one T cell receptor (beta chain) with its context. Unique molecular identifiers were used in preparing the TCRbeta library. TCRdb processed the PCR reads anew with MiXCR; each CDR3 protein has one entry. The sample yields roughly 610,000 distinct CDR3 sequences, over 9.5% seen once. Per the germline V gene, CDR1 is KGHSH and CDR2 is LQKENI. The CDR3 loop spans 17 amino acids. Trimming removed 2 bases from V and 1 base from J, with 18 bases in between. These data are taken from a study of T-cell reconstitution after alpha-beta-depleted transplantation in children. The sequence was collected from a human donor who donated a stem cell graft to a child with acute myeloid leukemia. The V call is TRBV18, the J call TRBJ2-7; either TRBD1 or TRBD2 may supply D (6 bases each). The input for sequencing was PBMCs from the stem cell graft donor, taken from the stem cell graft. CDR3 in amino acids: CASSPALGGDRSYEQYF. The CDR3 coding sequence is TGTGCCAGCTCACCAGCCCTGGGGGGCGACCGGTCCTACGAGCAGTACTTC.